This entry lists 24 T cell receptor beta chains sequenced from one sample in a study of cytomegalovirus exposure and HLA in healthy donors. 13 Jbeta primers and 60 Vbeta primers were used for the PCR. Only in-frame clones appear in the TCRdb table, and some are missing; sequencing was by immunoSEQ multiplex PCR. The table lists approximately 93,000 clones, approximately 80% of them singletons, with around 3% in the top ten. Sequenced: PBMCs. Receptors were obtained from a male donor in good health and CMV-seropositive.

The chain uses TRBV30 and TRBJ1-1; a weak D match, TRBD1 (5 bases). Germline-derived CDR1 and CDR2 are GTSNPN and SVGIG (reference sequence). The CDR3 runs 12 residues. The CDR3 spells CALGGRRTEAFF. CDR3 sequence (DNA): TGTGCTTTGGGGGGACGGCGCACTGAAGCTTTCTTT.

The chain combines TRBV19 with TRBJ1-1, with 9 positions matching TRBD1. Unmatched junction bases numbered 14, after V lost 6 bases and J lost 0 bases. CDR3 length equals 18 residues. Germline CDR1 and CDR2: LNHDA and SQIVND (reference sequence). DNA for the CDR3: TGTGCCAGTAGAAAGGACAGGGGCCTTCATCTAATGAACACTGAAGCTTTCTTT. Amino acid sequence: CASRKDRGLHLMNTEAFF.

The V gene is TRBV6-4, the J gene TRBJ1-2; D call uncertain. CDR3 length equals 12 residues. Germline values: CDR1 MRHNA, CDR2 SNTAGT. The ends were cut back, 2 bases at V and 7 bases at J, with 8 bases in the middle. The CDR3 reads CASSDPLLGYTF. The CDR3 nucleotides are TGTGCCAGCAGTGACCCTCTACTTGGCTACACCTTC.

The CDR3 sequence: CASSPTAGTNTGELFF. The CDR3 DNA sequence: TGTGCCAGCAGCCCCACAGCGGGGACGAACACCGGGGAGCTGTTTTTT. The chain combines TRBV7-2 with TRBJ2-2; TRBD2 agrees at 7 bases. CDR1 and CDR2 from the germline V gene are SGHTA and FQGNSA. CDR3 length: 16 residues. V trimming: 5 bases; J trimming: 0 bases; junction bases outside the gene matches: 6. The variable domain in full, with the rest retrieved from reference TRBV7-2 and TRBJ2-2, is GAGVSQSPSNKVTEKGKDVELRCDPISGHTALYWYRQSLGQGLEFLIYFQGNSAPDKSGLPSDRFSAERTGGSVSTLTIQRTQQEDSAVYLCASSPTAGTNTGELFFGEGSRLTVL.

V and J are TRBV19 and TRBJ2-3; D not resolved. Germline V gene data show CDR1 as LNHDA and CDR2 as SQIVND (reference sequence). The CDR3 has 16 amino acids. V shed 6 bases and J shed 2 bases, with 18 bases lying between them. CDR3 sequence (DNA): TGTGCCAGTAGCCTCCAAGACTCTTCCTTCACAGATACGCAGTATTTT. Its translation: CASSLQDSSFTDTQYF.

This chain links TRBV19 with TRBJ2-3; TRBD2 matches 12 bases. This CDR3 comprises 15 residues. Germline CDR1 is LNHDA and CDR2 is SQIVND (reference sequence). V gave up 6 bases and J gave up 4 bases; unmatched junction bases: 5. DNA of the CDR3: TGTGCCAGTAGACTAGCGGGGGGCCGGGCAGATACGCAGTATTTT. Amino acid sequence: CASRLAGGRADTQYF.

This clone was seen more than once but under ten times. The chain recombines TRBV2 with TRBJ1-5; 7 bases match TRBD1. Germline CDR1 and CDR2: SNHLY and FYNNEI. With 7 bases clipped from V and 3 bases from J, the junction kept 6 bases outside the gene matches. This CDR3 is 14 amino acids long. This CDR3 reads CASTPGQHNQPQHF. The CDR3 bases are TGTGCCAGCACCCCGGGACAGCACAATCAGCCCCAGCATTTT.

The V gene is TRBV5-6, the J gene TRBJ1-2, with TRBD1 as a possible D gene (6 bases). Trimming stripped 4 bases from V and 4 bases from J, with 17 bases between. CDR1 SGHDT and CDR2 YYEEEE come from the germline V gene. The CDR3 is 15 residues long. Here the CDR3 reads CASSGTTDSFYGYTF. The CDR3 nucleotides read TGTGCCAGCAGCGGGACCACGGACAGCTTCTATGGCTACACCTTC.

This clone was found a few times. The genes are TRBV6-5 and TRBJ1-2, with D possibly being TRBD1 (5 bases). The CDR3 is 12 residues long. Germline loops: CDR1 MNHEY, CDR2 SVGAGI. V was cut by 6 bases and J by 4 bases, with 9 bases left in between. In nucleotides, the CDR3 is TGTGCCAGCAGCCACCAGGGCTATGGCTACACCTTC. Translated, it gives CASSHQGYGYTF.

This clone was seen only once. V and J are TRBV7-9 and TRBJ1-2; D is perhaps TRBD1 (6 bases). This CDR3 region has 16 residues. The V and J ends lost 5 bases and 2 bases respectively, with 18 bases between them. Germline lookup yields CDR1 SEHNR and CDR2 FQNEAQ (reference sequence). In DNA, the CDR3 is TGTGCCAGCAGCCGCGGGGCGGGGGGGGCAAACTATGGCTACACCTTC. This sequence encodes CASSRGAGGANYGYTF.

The J gene is TRBJ2-3, the V gene TRBV11-3; TRBD2 is a possible D gene (7 bases). V was cut by 6 bases and J by 6 bases, with 19 bases left in between. Germline-derived CDR1 and CDR2 are SGHNT and YENEEA. This CDR3 spans 15 amino acids. In DNA form, the CDR3 reads TGTGCCAGCAGTTCCCCGGGGGGCCCTGGGGATACGCAGTATTTT. It translates to CASSSPGGPGDTQYF.

The chain links TRBV10-2 to TRBJ2-7; tentatively, D is TRBD2 (5 bases). The CDR3 extends over 12 amino acids. Germline lookup yields CDR1 WSHSY and CDR2 SAAADI. The germline V and J ends were trimmed by 6 bases and 3 bases, with 9 bases remaining between them. The CDR3 region is CASSADFYEQYF. CDR3 in DNA: TGCGCCAGCAGCGCGGACTTCTACGAGCAGTACTTC.

The chain links TRBV7-2 to TRBJ2-7; 10 nucleotides agree with TRBD1. Germline lookup yields CDR1 SGHTA and CDR2 FQGNSA. The CDR3 is 15 residues long. The junction had 7 bases not matched to a gene; V was cut back by 3 bases and J by 5 bases. The CDR3 here is CASSLGQGLFHEQYF. CDR3 coding DNA: TGTGCCAGCAGCTTGGGACAGGGGTTGTTCCACGAGCAGTACTTC.

This clone was seen once. The chain's CDR3 is CSVRDRGSPLHF. The DNA for the CDR3 is TGCAGCGTTCGGGACAGGGGCTCACCCCTCCACTTT. The J gene is TRBJ1-6, the V gene TRBV29-1; 10 bases are a match to TRBD1. This CDR3 has 12 residues. The germline V gene encodes CDR1 SQVTM and CDR2 ANQGSEA. The V segment lost 5 bases and the J segment 10 bases; nucleotides outside the gene matches: 2.

The genes are TRBV6-6 and TRBJ2-5, with TRBD1 matching over 8 bases. The length of the CDR3 is 15 residues. Germline V gives CDR1 MNHNY, CDR2 SVGAGI (reference sequence). V trimming: 4 bases; J trimming: 5 bases; junction bases outside the gene matches: 9. The CDR3 spells CASSSPQGGGETQYF. The CDR3, as DNA: TGTGCCAGCAGTTCCCCACAGGGGGGTGGGGAGACCCAGTACTTC.

V and J are TRBV2 and TRBJ2-2; TRBD1 might be the D (5 bases). CDR1 is SNHLY and CDR2 is FYNNEI in the germline V gene. The V gene lost 6 bases and the J gene lost 6 bases, with 17 bases spanning the gap. The CDR3 is 15 residues long. The CDR3 DNA follows: TGTGCCAGCAGATTAGACAGCCTAGGACCCGGGGAGCTGTTTTTT. This translates into CASRLDSLGPGELFF.

The rearrangement links TRBV6-6 to TRBJ2-7, with a tentative D call TRBD2 (6 bases). This CDR3 has 15 amino acids. V dropped 8 bases and J dropped 7 bases, with 24 bases sitting between them. The germline V gene has CDR1 MNHNY and CDR2 SVGAGI (reference sequence). CDR3 region: CASQGWRGGPEEQYF. CDR3 bases: TGTGCCAGCCAAGGTTGGCGGGGAGGTCCGGAGGAGCAGTACTTC.

The chain carries TRBV11-2 and TRBJ2-5, with 8 bases matching TRBD1. V dropped 1 base and J dropped 4; count of bases not matched to a gene: 5. Germline V gene lookup returns CDR1 SGHAT and CDR2 FQNNGV. The CDR3 spans 15 residues. CDR3 loop: CASSLGQGARETQYF. CDR3 DNA: TGTGCCAGCAGCTTAGGGCAGGGGGCGCGAGAGACCCAGTACTTC.

The chain has TRBV14 and TRBJ2-7, with a tentative D call TRBD2 (6 bases). The CDR3 has 15 amino acids. CDR1 is SGHDN and CDR2 is FVKESK in the germline V gene. Trimming removed 5 bases at V and 4 bases at J, with 18 bases between. The CDR3 DNA reads as TGTGCCAGCAGCTCGTGGGGGGAGGCAGATTACGAGCAGTACTTC. This translates into CASSSWGEADYEQYF.

The rearrangement links TRBV9 to TRBJ1-2; 10 bases are shared with TRBD1. J was trimmed by 7 bases and V by 0 bases; bases with no gene match: 9. The CDR3 runs to 16 residues. Germline V CDR1 and CDR2: SGDLS, YYNGEE. The DNA of the CDR3 is TGTGCCAGCAGCGTAGGTCTAGGGACAGGGGCGCTTGGCTACACCTTC. It is translated as CASSVGLGTGALGYTF.

In its sample, this clone was seen a few times. The rearrangement links TRBV29-1 to TRBJ1-1, with D tentatively TRBD1 (5 bases). Trimming removed 2 bases at V and 6 bases at J, with 10 bases between. There are 12 residues in the CDR3. CDR1 SQVTM and CDR2 ANQGSEA come from the germline V gene. The CDR3 protein is CSVEKGFSEAFF. CDR3 bases: TGCAGCGTTGAAAAGGGGTTTTCTGAAGCTTTCTTT.

This chain links TRBV2 with TRBJ1-1; TRBD1 agrees at 7 bases. Germline V lookup: CDR1 SNHLY, CDR2 FYNNEI. The CDR3 runs to 13 residues. Trimming took 6 bases from V and 4 from J; bases not matched to a gene: 5. The chain's CDR3 is CASSATGSTEAFF. In DNA form, the CDR3 reads TGTGCCAGCAGCGCGACAGGGAGCACTGAAGCTTTCTTT.

The chain joins TRBV19 to TRBJ1-5, with a possible D match to TRBD1 (5 bases). This CDR3 is 16 amino acids long. Trimming removed 2 bases at V and 2 bases at J, with 13 bases between. Per germline, CDR1 LNHDA and CDR2 SQIVND (reference sequence). This CDR3 reads CASSIFARVGNQPQHF. In nucleotides, the CDR3 is TGTGCCAGTAGTATATTTGCCAGGGTTGGCAATCAGCCCCAGCATTTT.

The chain couples TRBV11-3 to TRBJ1-1, with 7 bases aligning to TRBD1. The CDR3 has 19 amino acids. V gave up 5 bases and J gave up 0 bases; unmatched junction bases: 18. Germline CDR1 and CDR2: SGHNT and YENEEA. The DNA for the CDR3 is TGTGCCAGCAGCCTCACAGGGGTCCTTGGCTTAAGGATGAACACTGAAGCTTTCTTT. It codes for CASSLTGVLGLRMNTEAFF.